The present TCR beta chain was sequenced within a study of cytomegalovirus exposure and HLA in healthy donors. The repertoire was sequenced with immunoSEQ multiplex PCR; TCRdb's copy has only in-frame clones and lacks some. The sample holds 250,000 or so clones, around 89% seen once. This clone was seen only a few times. V was pared by 6 bases and J by 5 bases, with 7 bases of the junction left unmatched. CDR1 is MNHNS, CDR2 SASEGT, per germline. CDR3 length: 14 amino acids. Sample: PBMCs. The chain is built from TRBV6-1 and TRBJ1-5; 7 bases agree with TRBD1. The clonotype comes from a woman between 18 and 29 years old in good health and CMV-seronegative. CDR3 region: CASSITGADQPQHF. CDR3 DNA: TGTGCCAGCAGCATCACAGGGGCGGATCAGCCCCAGCATTTT.